This paragraph covers one TCR beta chain sequence. Libraries were prepared by immunoSEQ multiplex PCR; TCRdb keeps only in-frame clonotypes and omits some of them. The table has around 200,000 clones, less than 90% seen once. The data originate from a study of blood T cell repertoires in COVID-19. Whole-study context: Samples of COVID-19 (acute and convalescent) were obtained from the United States, Italy and Spain.

Looked up from germline, CDR1 is LGHNT and CDR2 is FRNRAP. With 4 bases clipped from V and 4 bases from J, the junction kept 9 bases outside the gene matches. The CDR3 has 15 amino acids. The sequencing input was peripheral blood. The origin of this receptor is a man in his 70s with active or convalescent COVID-19. The chain combines TRBV12-5 with TRBJ1-1; 7 bases agree with TRBD1. This chain's CDR3 is CASGSNRGVGTEAFF. The CDR3 DNA is TGTGCTAGTGGTTCTAACAGGGGAGTGGGCACTGAAGCTTTCTTT.